Listed below are T cell receptor beta chains from one sample, sequenced in a study of T cell responses to AZD1222 COVID-19 vaccine. This table comes from immunoSEQ multiplex PCR, and its TCRdb copy is limited to in-frame clones, with some not included. This table has some 190,000 clones, around 90% appearing once. The specimen was peripheral blood, collected 28 days after the second AZD1222 dose. The receptor set was obtained from an adult who received the AZD1222 COVID-19 vaccine. The CDR3 runs from the conserved cysteine through the conserved F or W. The D gene is left open where the match is weak. For some rows the clone size is stated as once, few or many, or as a class when expanded; others skip it.

d_call	v_call	j_call	clone_size	cdr3_nt	cdr3_aa
-	TRBV19	TRBJ1-4	-	TGTGCCAGTAGTGGGAACGTTGCAACTAATGAAAAACTGTTTTTT	CASSGNVATNEKLFF
-	TRBV12-3/TRBV12-4	TRBJ1-6	-	TGTGCCAGCAGTAAGGGGAACTCACCCCTCCACTTT	CASSKGNSPLHF
-	TRBV5-1	TRBJ2-3	-	TGCGCCAGCAGCTTGGCCATGGGGCTGAGCACAGATACGCAGTATTTT	CASSLAMGLSTDTQYF
TRBD1	TRBV27	TRBJ2-1	-	TGTGCCAGCAGTTTAGGGACAGGGGGGTTGGGCTACCAGTTCTTC	CASSLGTGGLGYQFF
-	TRBV29-1	TRBJ1-2	-	TGCAGCGCTGGGACACGGTATGGCTACACCTTC	CSAGTRYGYTF
-	TRBV29-1	TRBJ1-1	once	TGCAGCGTTGTAATTCTGGCTATGAACACTGAAGCTTTCTTT	CSVVILAMNTEAFF
TRBD1	TRBV15	TRBJ2-3	-	TGTGCCACCAGCAGAGATGGACAGGGCACAGATACGCAGTATTTT	CATSRDGQGTDTQYF
-	TRBV27	TRBJ1-1	-	TGTGCCAGTTCCCTAGGGGGACTTTTGAACACTGAAGCTTTCTTT	CASSLGGLLNTEAFF
-	TRBV12-3/TRBV12-4	TRBJ1-3	-	TGTGCCAGCAGGGGCCTGGCCGGAAACACCATATATTTT	CASRGLAGNTIYF
-	TRBV9	TRBJ1-2	-	TGTGCCAGCAGCCCCCAGGGGTCCGCTGATGGCTACACCTTC	CASSPQGSADGYTF
TRBD1	TRBV2	TRBJ1-6	-	TGTGCCAGCAGGGCAGACAGGGGGAATTCACCCCTCCACTTT	CASRADRGNSPLHF